This TCR beta chain is drawn from a study of graft-versus-host responses after intestinal transplantation. Study summary: Each transplant was multivisceral, liver-intestinal, or isolated intestinal.

Libraries were prepared by immunoSEQ multiplex PCR; TCRdb keeps only in-frame clonotypes and omits some of them. Among over 9,000 clones listed, 88% were seen once. Germline CDR1 and CDR2: KGHSH and LQKENI. This CDR3 is built from 14 residues. Trimming took off 3 bases at V and 0 bases at J, with 8 bases between the two ends. The receptor was isolated from a human patient who received an intestinal transplant, so some T cells may come from the graft donor. The chain couples TRBV18 to TRBJ1-2; D remains unclear. The sequenced sample was PBMCs, obtained 242 days after intestinal transplant. The CDR3 is CASSPALANYGYTF. CDR3 nucleotide sequence: TGTGCCAGCTCACCCGCCTTAGCTAACTATGGCTACACCTTC.